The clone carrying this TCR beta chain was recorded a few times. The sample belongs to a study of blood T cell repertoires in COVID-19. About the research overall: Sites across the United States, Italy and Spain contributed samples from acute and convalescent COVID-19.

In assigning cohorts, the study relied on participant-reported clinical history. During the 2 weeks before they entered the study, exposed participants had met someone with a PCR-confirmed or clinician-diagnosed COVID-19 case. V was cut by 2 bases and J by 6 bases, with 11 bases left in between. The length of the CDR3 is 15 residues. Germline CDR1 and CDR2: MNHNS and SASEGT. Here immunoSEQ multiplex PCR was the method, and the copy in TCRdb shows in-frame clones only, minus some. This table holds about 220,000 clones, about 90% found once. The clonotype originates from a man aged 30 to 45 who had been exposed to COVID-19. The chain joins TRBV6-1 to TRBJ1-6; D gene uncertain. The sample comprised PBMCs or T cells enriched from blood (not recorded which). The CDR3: CASSELASGNSPLHF. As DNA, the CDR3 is TGTGCCAGCAGTGAACTGGCTTCTGGTAATTCACCCCTCCACTTT.